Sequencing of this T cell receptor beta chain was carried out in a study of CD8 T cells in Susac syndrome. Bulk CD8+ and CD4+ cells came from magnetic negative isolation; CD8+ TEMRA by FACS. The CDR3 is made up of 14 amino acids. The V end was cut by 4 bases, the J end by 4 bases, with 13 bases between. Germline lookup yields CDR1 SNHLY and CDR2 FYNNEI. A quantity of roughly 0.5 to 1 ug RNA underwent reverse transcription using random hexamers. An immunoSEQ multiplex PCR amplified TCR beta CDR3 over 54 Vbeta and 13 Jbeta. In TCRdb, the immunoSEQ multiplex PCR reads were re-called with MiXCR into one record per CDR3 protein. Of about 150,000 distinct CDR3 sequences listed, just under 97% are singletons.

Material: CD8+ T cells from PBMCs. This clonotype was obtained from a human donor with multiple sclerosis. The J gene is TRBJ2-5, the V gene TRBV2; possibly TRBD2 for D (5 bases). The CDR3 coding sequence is TGTGCCAGCAGTGGGACGTTAGAGGGAGAGACCCAGTACTTC. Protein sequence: CASSGTLEGETQYF. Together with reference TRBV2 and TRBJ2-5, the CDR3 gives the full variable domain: EPEVTQTPSHQVTQMGQEVILRCVPISNHLYFYWYRQILGQKVEFLVSFYNNEISEKSEIFDDQFSVERPDGSNFTLKIRSTKLEDSAMYFCASSGTLEGETQYFGPGTRLLVL.